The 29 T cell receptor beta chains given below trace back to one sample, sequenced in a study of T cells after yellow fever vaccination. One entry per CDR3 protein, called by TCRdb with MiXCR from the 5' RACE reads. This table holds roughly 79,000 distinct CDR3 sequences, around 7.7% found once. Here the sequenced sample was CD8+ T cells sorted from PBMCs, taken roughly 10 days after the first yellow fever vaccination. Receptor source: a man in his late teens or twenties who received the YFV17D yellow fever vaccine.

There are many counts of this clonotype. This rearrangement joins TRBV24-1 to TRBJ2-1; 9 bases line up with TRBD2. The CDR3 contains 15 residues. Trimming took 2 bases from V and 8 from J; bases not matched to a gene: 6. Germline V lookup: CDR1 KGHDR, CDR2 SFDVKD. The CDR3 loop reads CATSDWRGGRDEQFF. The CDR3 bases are TGTGCCACCAGTGATTGGCGGGGGGGCCGCGATGAGCAGTTCTTC.

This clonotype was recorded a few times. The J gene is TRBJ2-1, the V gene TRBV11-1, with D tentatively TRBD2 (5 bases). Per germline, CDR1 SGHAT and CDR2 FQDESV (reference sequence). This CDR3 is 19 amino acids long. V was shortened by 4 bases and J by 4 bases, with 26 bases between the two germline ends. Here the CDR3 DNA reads TGTGCCAGCAGCTCACCAGATACCGGGGTTCGACTCACTTACAATGAGCAGTTCTTC. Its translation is CASSSPDTGVRLTYNEQFF.

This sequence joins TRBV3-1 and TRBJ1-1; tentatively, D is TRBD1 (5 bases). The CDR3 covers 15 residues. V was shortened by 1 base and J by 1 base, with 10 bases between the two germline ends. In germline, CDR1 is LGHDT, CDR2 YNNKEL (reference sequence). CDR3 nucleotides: TGTGCCAGCAGCCAAGCGTACAGGTCGAACACTGAAGCTTTCTTT. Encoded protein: CASSQAYRSNTEAFF. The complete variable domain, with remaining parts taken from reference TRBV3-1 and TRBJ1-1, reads DTAVSQTPKYLVTQMGNDKSIKCEQNLGHDTMYWYKQDSKKFLKIMFSYNNKELIINETVPNRFSPKSPDKAHLNLHINSLELGDSAVYFCASSQAYRSNTEAFFGQGTRLTVV.

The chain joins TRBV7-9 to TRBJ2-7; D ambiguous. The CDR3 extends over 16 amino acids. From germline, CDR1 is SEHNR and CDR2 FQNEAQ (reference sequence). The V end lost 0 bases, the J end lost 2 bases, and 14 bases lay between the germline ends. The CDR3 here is CASSLARGKVAYEQYF. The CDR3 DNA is TGTGCCAGCAGCTTAGCGCGAGGTAAAGTAGCCTACGAGCAGTACTTC.

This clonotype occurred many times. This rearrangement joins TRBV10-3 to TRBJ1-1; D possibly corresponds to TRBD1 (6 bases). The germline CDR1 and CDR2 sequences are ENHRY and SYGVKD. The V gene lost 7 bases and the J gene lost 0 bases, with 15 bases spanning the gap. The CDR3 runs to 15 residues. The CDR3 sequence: CAIKGVLSMNTEAFF. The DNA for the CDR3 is TGTGCCATCAAGGGGGTCCTCTCCATGAACACTGAAGCTTTCTTT.

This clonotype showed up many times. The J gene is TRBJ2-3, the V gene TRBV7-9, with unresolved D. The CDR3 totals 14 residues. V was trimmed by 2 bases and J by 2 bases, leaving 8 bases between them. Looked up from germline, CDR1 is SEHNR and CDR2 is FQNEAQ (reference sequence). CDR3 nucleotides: TGTGCCAGCAGCTTAATCACAACCACAGATACGCAGTATTTT. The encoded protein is CASSLITTTDTQYF.

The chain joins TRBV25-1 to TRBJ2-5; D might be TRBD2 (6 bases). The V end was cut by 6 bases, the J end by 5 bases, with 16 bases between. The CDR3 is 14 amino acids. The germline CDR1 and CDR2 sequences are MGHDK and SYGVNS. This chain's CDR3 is CASSAGTHRETQYF. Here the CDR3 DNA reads TGTGCCAGCAGCGCCGGGACTCATCGGGAGACCCAGTACTTC.

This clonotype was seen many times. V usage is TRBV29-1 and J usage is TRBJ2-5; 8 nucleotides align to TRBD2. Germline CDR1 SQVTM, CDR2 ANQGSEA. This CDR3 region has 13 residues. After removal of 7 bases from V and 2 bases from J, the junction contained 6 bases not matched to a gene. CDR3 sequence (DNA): TGCAGCGATCAAATAGCGGGGCAAGAGACCCAGTACTTC. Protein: CSDQIAGQETQYF.

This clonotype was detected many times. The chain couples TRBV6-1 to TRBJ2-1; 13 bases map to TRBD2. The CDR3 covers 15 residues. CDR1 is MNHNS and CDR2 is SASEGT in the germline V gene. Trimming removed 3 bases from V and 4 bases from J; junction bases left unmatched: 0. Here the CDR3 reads CASSEGLAGYNEQFF. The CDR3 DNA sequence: TGTGCCAGCAGTGAGGGACTAGCGGGATACAATGAGCAGTTCTTC.

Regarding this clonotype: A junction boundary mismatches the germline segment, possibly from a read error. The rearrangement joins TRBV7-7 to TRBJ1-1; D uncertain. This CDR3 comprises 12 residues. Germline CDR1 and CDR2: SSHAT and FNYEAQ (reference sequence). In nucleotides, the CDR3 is TGTGCTAGCAGCTTTAGGCTCACTGAAGCTTTCTTT. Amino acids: CASSFRLTEAFF.

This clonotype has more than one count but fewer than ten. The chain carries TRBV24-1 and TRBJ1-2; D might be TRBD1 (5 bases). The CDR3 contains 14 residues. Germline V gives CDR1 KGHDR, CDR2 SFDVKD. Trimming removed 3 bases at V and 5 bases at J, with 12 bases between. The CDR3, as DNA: TGTGCCACCAGTGATCGGGGCAGCCTTTATGGCTACACCTTC. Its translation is CATSDRGSLYGYTF.

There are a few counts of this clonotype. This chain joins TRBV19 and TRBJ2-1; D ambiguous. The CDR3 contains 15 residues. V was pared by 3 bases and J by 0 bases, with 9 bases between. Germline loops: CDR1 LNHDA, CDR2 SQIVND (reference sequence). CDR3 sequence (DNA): TGTGCCAGTAGTATGGCGCCTTACTCCTACAATGAGCAGTTCTTC. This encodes CASSMAPYSYNEQFF.

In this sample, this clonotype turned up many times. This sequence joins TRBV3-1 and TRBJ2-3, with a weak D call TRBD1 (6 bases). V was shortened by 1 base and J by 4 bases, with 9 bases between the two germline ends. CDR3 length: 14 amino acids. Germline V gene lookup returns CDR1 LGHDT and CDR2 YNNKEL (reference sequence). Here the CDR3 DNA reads TGTGCCAGCAGCCAAGGGGGGCCATCAGATACGCAGTATTTT. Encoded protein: CASSQGGPSDTQYF.

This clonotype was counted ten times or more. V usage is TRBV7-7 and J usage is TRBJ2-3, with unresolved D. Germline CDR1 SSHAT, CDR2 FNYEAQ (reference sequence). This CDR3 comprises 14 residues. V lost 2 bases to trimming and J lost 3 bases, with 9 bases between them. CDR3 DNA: TGTGCCAGCAGCTTAAGGCTAAAAACAGATACGCAGTATTTT. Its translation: CASSLRLKTDTQYF.

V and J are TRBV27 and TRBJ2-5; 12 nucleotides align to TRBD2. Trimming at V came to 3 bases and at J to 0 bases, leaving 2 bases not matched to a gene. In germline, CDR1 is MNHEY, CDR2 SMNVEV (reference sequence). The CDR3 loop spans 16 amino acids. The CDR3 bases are TGTGCCAGCAGTTTCCGACTAGCGGGGGACCAAGAGACCCAGTACTTC. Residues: CASSFRLAGDQETQYF.

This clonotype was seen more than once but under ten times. CDR3 in amino acids: CASSIGSNTDTQYF. The CDR3, as DNA: TGTGCCAGTAGTATCGGTAGCAACACAGATACGCAGTATTTT. V usage is TRBV19 and J usage is TRBJ2-3; D uncertain. Germline lookup yields CDR1 LNHDA and CDR2 SQIVND (reference sequence). V gave up 3 bases and J gave up 2 bases, with 9 bases separating them. CDR3 length equals 14 residues. Filled out from reference TRBV19 and TRBJ2-3, the complete variable domain reads DGGITQSPKYLFRKEGQNVTLSCEQNLNHDAMYWYRQDPGQGLRLIYYSQIVNDFQKGDIAEGYSVSREKKESFPLTVTSAQKNPTAFYLCASSIGSNTDTQYFGPGTRLTVL.

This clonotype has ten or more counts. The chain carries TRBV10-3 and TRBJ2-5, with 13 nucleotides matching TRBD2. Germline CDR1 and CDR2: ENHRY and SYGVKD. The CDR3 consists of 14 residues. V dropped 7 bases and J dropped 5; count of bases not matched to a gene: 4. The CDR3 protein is CAIKGTSGDETQYF. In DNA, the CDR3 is TGTGCCATCAAGGGGACTAGCGGGGACGAGACCCAGTACTTC.

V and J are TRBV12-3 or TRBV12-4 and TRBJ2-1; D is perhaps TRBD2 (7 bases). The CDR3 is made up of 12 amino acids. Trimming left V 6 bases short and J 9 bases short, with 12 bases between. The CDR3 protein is CASSPRGAEQFF. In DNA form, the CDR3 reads TGTGCCAGCAGCCCCCGGGGGGCTGAGCAGTTCTTC.

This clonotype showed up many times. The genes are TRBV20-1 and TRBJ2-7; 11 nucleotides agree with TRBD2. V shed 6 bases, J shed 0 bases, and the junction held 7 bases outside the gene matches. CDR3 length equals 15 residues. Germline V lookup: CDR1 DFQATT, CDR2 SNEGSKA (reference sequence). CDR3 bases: TGCAGTGCACCGGGACTAGCGGACTCCTCCTACGAGCAGTACTTC. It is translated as CSAPGLADSSYEQYF.

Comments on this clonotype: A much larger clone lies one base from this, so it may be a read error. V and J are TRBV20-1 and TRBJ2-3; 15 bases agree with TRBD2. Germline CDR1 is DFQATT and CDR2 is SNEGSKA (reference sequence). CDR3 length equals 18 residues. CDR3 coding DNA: TGCTGTGCTAGGGCTCCCGGGACTAGCGGGGGGCGCACAGATACGCAGTATTTT. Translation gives CCARAPGTSGGRTDTQYF.

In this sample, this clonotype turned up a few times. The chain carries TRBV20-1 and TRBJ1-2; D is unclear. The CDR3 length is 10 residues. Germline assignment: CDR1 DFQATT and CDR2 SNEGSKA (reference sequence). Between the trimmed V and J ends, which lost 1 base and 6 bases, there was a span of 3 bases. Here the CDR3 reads CSARVDGYTF. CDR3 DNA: TGCAGTGCTAGAGTCGATGGCTACACCTTC.

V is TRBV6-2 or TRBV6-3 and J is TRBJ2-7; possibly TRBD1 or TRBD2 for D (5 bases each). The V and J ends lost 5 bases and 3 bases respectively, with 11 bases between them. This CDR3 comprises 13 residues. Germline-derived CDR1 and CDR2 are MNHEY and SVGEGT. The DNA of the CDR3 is TGTGCCAGCAGTCCGACTGGGGGCTACGAGCAGTACGTC. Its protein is CASSPTGGYEQYV.

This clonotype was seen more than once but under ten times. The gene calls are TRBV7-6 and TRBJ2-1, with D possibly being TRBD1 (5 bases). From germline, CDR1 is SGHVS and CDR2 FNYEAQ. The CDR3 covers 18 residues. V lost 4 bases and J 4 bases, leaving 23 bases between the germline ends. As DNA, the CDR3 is TGTGCCAGCAGCTCGGAGCCCAGTGGGGCCCCCTCTTACAATGAGCAGTTCTTC. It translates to CASSSEPSGAPSYNEQFF.

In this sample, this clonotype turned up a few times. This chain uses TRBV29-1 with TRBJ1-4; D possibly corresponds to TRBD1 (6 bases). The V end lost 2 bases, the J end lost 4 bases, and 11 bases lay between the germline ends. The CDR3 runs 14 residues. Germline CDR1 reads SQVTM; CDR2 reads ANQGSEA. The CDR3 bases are TGCAGCGTTGAAATTGCGGGACATAATGAAAAACTGTTTTTT. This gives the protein CSVEIAGHNEKLFF.

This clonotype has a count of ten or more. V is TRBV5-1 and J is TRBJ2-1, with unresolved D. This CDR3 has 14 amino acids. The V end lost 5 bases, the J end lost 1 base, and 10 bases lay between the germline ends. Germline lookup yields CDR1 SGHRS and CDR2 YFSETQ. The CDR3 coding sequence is TGCGCCAGCAGTCCGGCAATTTCCTACAATGAGCAGTTCTTC. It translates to CASSPAISYNEQFF.

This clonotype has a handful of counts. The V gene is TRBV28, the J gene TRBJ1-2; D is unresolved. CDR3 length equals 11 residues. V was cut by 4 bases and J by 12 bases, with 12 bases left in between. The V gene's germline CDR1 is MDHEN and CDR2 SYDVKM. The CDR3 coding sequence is TGTGCCAGCAGTTCACCCGGGGTAGACACCTTC. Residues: CASSSPGVDTF.

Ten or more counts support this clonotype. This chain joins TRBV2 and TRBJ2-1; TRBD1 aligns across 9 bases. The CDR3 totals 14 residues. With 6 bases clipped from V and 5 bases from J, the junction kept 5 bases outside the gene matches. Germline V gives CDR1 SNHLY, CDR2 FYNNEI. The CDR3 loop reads CASRDRGPHNEQFF. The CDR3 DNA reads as TGTGCCAGCAGGGACAGGGGTCCCCACAATGAGCAGTTCTTC.

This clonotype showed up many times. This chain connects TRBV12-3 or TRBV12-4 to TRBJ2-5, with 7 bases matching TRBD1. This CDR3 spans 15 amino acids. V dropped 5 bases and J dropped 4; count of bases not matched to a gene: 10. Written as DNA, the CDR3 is TGTGCCAGCAGTCCTCTACAGGGGACGGGAGAGACCCAGTACTTC. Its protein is CASSPLQGTGETQYF.

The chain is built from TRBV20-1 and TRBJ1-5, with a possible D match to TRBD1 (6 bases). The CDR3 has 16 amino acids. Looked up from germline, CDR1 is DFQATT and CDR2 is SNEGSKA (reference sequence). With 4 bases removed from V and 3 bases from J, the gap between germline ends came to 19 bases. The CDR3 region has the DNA TGCAGTGCTACCGGACAGCCAAACCGGGTCAATCAGCCCCAGCATTTT. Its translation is CSATGQPNRVNQPQHF.